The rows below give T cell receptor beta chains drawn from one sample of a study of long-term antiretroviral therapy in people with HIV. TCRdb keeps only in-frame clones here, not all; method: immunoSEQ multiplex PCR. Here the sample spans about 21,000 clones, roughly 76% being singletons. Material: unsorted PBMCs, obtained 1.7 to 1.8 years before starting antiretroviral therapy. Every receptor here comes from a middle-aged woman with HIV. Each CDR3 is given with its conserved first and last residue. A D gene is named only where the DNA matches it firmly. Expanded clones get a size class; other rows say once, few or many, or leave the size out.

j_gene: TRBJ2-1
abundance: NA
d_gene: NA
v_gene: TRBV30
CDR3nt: TGTGCCTGGAGTGCCTACACATACAATGAGCAGTTCTTC
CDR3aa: CAWSAYTYNEQFF

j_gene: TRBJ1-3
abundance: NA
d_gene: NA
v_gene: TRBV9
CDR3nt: TGTGCCAGCAGCGTTGCCTCAGGGGCGAATGGAAACACCATATATTTT
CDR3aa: CASSVASGANGNTIYF

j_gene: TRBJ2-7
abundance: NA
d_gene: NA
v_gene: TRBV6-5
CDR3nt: TGTGCCAGCAGTTACTCTTTTGAATCTGACTACGAGCAGTACTTC
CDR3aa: CASSYSFESDYEQYF

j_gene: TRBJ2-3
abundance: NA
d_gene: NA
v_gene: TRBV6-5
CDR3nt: TGTGCCAGCAGTTATCGACGGCCCTTATCCACAGATACGCAGTATTTT
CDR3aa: CASSYRRPLSTDTQYF

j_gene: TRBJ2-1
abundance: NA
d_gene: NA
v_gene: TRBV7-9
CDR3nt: TGTGCCAGCAGTCCAAAGGCGAGGATCTCCATTTACAATGAGCAGTTCTTC
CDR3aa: CASSPKARISIYNEQFF

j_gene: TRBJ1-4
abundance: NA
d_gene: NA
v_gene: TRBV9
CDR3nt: TGTGCCAGCAGCGTAGGAGGGGTCCCGAATGAAAAACTGTTTTTT
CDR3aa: CASSVGGVPNEKLFF

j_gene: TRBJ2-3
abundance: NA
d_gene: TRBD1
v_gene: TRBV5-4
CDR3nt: TGTGCCAGCAGCTTGGGGTTTCGGGACAGGGGTTCCAGCACAGATACGCAGTATTTT
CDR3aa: CASSLGFRDRGSSTDTQYF

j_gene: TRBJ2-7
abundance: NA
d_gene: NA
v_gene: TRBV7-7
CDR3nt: TGTGCCAGCAGCTTAGCCAGGGCAGGCGAGCAGTACTTC
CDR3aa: CASSLARAGEQYF

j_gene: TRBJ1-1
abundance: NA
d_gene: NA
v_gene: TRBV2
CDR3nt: TGTGCCAGCAGTGTACTGGGGGAAGATGAAGCTTTCTTT
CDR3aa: CASSVLGEDEAFF

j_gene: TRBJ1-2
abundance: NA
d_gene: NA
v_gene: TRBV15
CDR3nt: TGTGCCACCAGCAGGGACAGTTTTATGGGAGGGCATGGCTACACCTTC
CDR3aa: CATSRDSFMGGHGYTF

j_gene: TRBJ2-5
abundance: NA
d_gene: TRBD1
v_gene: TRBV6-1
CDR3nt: TGTGCCAGCAGGGCGAGGGGGCGAGAGACCCAGTACTTC
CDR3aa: CASRARGRETQYF

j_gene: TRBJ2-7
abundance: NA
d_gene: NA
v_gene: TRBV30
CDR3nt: TGTGCCTGGAGGCGACAGGCGAGCTCCTACGAGCAGTACTTC
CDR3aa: CAWRRQASSYEQYF

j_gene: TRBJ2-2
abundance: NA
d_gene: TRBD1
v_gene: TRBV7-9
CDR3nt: TGTGCCAGCAGCTTCTCGGGACAGGGCACCGGGGAGCTGTTTTTT
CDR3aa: CASSFSGQGTGELFF

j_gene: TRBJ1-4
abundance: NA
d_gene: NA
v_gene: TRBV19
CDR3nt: TGTGCCAGTAACCGTAGACAGCAAAGTGGGGAAAAACTGTTTTTT
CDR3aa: CASNRRQQSGEKLFF

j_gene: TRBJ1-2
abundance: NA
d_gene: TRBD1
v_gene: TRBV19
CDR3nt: TGTGCCAGTAGTCCCGGGACAGAACTAAACTATGGCTACACCTTC
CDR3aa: CASSPGTELNYGYTF

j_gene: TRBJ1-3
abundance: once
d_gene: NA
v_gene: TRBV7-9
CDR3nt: TGTGCCTCCTTGGACAGCCTTTCTGGAAACACCATATATTTT
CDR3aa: CASLDSLSGNTIYF

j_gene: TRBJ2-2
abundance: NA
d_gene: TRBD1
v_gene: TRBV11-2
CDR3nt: TGTGCCAGCAGCACGACAGGGTATCGAGTGGGCGGGGAGCTGTTTTTT
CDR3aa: CASSTTGYRVGGELFF

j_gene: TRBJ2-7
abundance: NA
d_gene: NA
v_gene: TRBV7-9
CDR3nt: TGTGCCAGCAGTCGCCAGGGCTCCTCCTACGAGCAGTACTTC
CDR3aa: CASSRQGSSYEQYF

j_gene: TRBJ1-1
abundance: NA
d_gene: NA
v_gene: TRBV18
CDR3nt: TGTGCCAGCTCACCATTAGAACAGGACACTGAAGCTTTCTTT
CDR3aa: CASSPLEQDTEAFF

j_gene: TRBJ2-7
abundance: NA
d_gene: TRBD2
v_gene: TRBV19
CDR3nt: TGTGCCAGTGGGGGGACTACCTACGAGCAGTACTTC
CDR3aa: CASGGTTYEQYF

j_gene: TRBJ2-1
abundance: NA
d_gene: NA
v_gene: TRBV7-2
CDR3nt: TGTGCCAGCAGCTCGTTGGCTTTATCCTACAATGAGCAGTTCTTC
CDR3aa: CASSSLALSYNEQFF

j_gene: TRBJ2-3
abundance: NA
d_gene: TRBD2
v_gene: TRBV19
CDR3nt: TGTGCCAGTAGTAACCGAGGACTAGCGGGTGCAGATACGCAGTATTTT
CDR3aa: CASSNRGLAGADTQYF

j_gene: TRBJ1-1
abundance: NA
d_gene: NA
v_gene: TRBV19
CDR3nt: TGTGCCAGTAGTATAGCCCTGGATTTCACTGAAGCTTTCTTT
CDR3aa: CASSIALDFTEAFF

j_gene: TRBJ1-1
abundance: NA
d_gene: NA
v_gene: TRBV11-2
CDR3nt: TGTGCCAGCAGCTTAGAAATTGGTATTGAAGCTTTCTTT
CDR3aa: CASSLEIGIEAFF